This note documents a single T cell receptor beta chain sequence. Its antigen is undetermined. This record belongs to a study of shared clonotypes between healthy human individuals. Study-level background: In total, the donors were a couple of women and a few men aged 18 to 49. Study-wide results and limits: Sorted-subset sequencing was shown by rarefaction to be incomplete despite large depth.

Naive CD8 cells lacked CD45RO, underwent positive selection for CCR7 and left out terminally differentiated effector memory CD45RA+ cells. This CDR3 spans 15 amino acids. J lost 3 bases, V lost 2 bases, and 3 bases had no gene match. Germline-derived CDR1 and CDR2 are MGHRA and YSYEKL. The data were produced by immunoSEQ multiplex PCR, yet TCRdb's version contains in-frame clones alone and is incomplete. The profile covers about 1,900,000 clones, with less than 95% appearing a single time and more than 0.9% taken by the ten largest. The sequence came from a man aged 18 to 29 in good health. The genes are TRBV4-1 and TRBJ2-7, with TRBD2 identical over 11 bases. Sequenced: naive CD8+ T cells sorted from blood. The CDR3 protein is CASSQRLAGHYEQYF. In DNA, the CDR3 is TGCGCCAGCAGCCAAAGACTAGCGGGGCACTACGAGCAGTACTTC.